This T cell receptor beta chain was retrieved from a study of blood T cell repertoires in COVID-19. Study details: The United States, Italy and Spain provided the acute and convalescent COVID-19 samples.

The CDR3 has 14 residues. V was trimmed by 5 bases and J by 2 bases, leaving 14 bases between them. CDR1 is GTSNPN and CDR2 is SVGIG in the germline V gene (reference sequence). Followed longitudinally, the Seattle patients had been enrolled during active infection. In the original workflow: It was from reference gene primer amplification that nucleated cell counts were estimated. The method was immunoSEQ multiplex PCR; TCRdb's version includes in-frame clones alone and lacks a portion of them. The D gene and trimming were derived from the DNA, and the V and J assignments and clone size from that table. Of some 300,000 clones listed, 75% to 90% are singletons.

What was sequenced was peripheral blood. This TCR came from a woman in her seventies with COVID-19, enrolled during active disease. This chain joins TRBV30 and TRBJ2-3; D is undetermined. This CDR3 reads CAWALGAFTDTQYF. CDR3 coding DNA: TGTGCCTGGGCCTTAGGAGCTTTCACAGATACGCAGTATTTT.